Sequencing of this T cell receptor (beta chain) was carried out in a study of shared clonotypes between healthy human individuals. CD4+ cell separation produced CD45RA+ naive and CD45RA-negative memory subsets. It was at deep level that the assay was run. This table comes from immunoSEQ multiplex PCR, and its TCRdb copy is limited to in-frame clones, with some not included. The table lists over a million clones, approximately 97% of them singletons, with over 1% in the top ten. For this clone: Its antigen remains unidentified.

Study outcomes and limitations: Between a few donors, naive CD4 clonotypes were shared at a level of about 5.3%. It was only blood that was sampled, and tissue repertoires likely differ.

The sequenced material came from naive CD4+ T cells sorted from blood. Subset meaning: CD45RA+ positively selected. This TCR derives from a man aged 30 to 45 in good health.

CDR3 loop: CASSYDRASYNEQFF. In DNA, the CDR3 is TGTGCCAGCTCCTATGACAGGGCCTCCTACAATGAGCAGTTCTTC. The chain joins TRBV18 to TRBJ2-1; 7 positions agree with TRBD1. Germline V gene sequence: CDR1 KGHSH, CDR2 LQKENI. The V segment lost 6 bases and the J segment 0 bases; nucleotides outside the gene matches: 5. This CDR3 is 15 amino acids long.